The clone carrying this TCR beta chain has more than one count but fewer than ten. Its antigen is still unknown. The germline V gene encodes CDR1 MNHEY and CDR2 SVGEGT. The V end was cut by 6 bases, the J end by 2 bases, with 13 bases between. The CDR3 extends over 14 amino acids. Unique molecular identifiers were added to individual cDNA molecules. TCRdb itself ran the 5' RACE reads through MiXCR, one entry per CDR3 protein. The sample carries approximately 42,000 distinct CDR3 sequences, approximately 6.9% recorded once. These data originate in a study of early T cells in non-severe SARS-CoV-2 infection. Across the study: Unpaired chains resulted from sequencing bulk RNA of unsorted whole blood.

Findings of the study overall: Reliance on VDJdb matching favored anti-spike CD8 responses; private and CD4 specificities were missed.

The material sequenced was whole blood. V usage is TRBV6-2 or TRBV6-3 and J usage is TRBJ1-1; D remains unclear. The TCR sequence derives from an adult who was a healthcare worker with PCR-confirmed SARS-CoV-2 infection or an uninfected control (not recorded which). As DNA, the CDR3 is TGTGCCAGCAGCAACGGGCATTCAAACACTGAAGCTTTCTTT. Its protein product is CASSNGHSNTEAFF.